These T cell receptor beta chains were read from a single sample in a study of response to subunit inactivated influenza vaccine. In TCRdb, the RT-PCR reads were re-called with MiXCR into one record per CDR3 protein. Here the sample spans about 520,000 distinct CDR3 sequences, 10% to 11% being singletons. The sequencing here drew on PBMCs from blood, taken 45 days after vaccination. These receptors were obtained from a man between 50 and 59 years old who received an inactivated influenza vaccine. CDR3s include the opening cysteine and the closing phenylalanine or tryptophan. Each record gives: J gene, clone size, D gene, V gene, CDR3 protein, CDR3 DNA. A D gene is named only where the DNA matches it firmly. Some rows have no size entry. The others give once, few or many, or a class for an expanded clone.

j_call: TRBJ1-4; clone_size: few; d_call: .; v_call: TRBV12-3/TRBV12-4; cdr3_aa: CASSLKTVPGKLFF; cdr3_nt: TGTGCCAGCAGTTTAAAAACAGTGCCTGGAAAACTGTTTTTT
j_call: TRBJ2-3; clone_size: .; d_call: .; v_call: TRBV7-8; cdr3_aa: CASLTGARTDTQYF; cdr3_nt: TGTGCCAGCCTAACGGGGGCGCGCACAGATACGCAGTATTTT
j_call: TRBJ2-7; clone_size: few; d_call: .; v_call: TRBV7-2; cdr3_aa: CASSPRGVYEQYF; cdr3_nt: TGTGCCAGCAGCCCCCGAGGGGTCTACGAGCAGTACTTC
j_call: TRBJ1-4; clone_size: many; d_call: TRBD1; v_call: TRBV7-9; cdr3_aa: CASSSLQGSEKLFF; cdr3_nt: TGTGCCAGCAGCTCGCTACAGGGGAGTGAAAAACTGTTTTTT
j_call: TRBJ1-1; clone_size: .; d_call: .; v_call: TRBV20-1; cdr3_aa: CSAVGGAGNTEAFF; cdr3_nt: TGCAGTGCTGTTGGGGGGGCAGGGAACACTGAAGCTTTCTTT
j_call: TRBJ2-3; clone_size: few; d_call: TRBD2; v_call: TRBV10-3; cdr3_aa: CATGREPDTQYF; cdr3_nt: TGTGCCACCGGGAGGGAACCAGATACGCAGTATTTT
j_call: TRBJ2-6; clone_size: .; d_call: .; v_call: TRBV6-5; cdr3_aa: CASSYPGGTANVLTF; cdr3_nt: TGTGCCAGCAGTTACCCGGGCGGGACGGCCAACGTCCTGACTTTC
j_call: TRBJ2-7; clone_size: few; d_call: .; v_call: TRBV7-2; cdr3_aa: CASSFLPGAEQYF; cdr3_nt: TGTGCCAGCAGCTTCCTCCCAGGGGCCGAGCAGTACTTC
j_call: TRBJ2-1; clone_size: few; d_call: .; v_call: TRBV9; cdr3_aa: CASSYRDGEAYNEQFF; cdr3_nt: TGTGCCAGCAGCTACAGGGACGGGGAGGCCTACAATGAGCAGTTCTTC
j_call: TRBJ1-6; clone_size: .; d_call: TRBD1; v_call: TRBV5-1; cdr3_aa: CASSSRQGARSPLHF; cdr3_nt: TGCGCCAGCAGCTCCAGACAGGGGGCACGGTCACCCCTCCACTTT
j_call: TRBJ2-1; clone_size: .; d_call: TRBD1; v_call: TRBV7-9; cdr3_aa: CASRPDRGRNEQFF; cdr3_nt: TGTGCCAGCAGACCAGACAGGGGCAGGAATGAGCAGTTCTTC
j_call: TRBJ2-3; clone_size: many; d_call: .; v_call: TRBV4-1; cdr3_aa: CASSQDGVSTDTQYF; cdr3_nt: TGCGCCAGCAGCCAAGATGGAGTCAGTACAGATACGCAGTATTTT
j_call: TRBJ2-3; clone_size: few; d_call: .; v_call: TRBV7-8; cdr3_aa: CASSLGRGGVTQYF; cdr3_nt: TGTGCCAGCAGCTTAGGCAGGGGGGGGGTTACGCAGTATTTT
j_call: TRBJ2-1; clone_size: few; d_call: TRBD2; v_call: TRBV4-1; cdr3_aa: CASSQDRRGVSSYNEQFF; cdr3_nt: TGCGCCAGCAGCCAAGATCGGCGGGGGGTTAGCTCCTACAATGAGCAGTTCTTC
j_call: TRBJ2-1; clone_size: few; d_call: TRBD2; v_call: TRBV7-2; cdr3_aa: CASSILAGMTNEQFF; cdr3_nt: TGTGCCAGCAGCATACTAGCGGGGATGACCAATGAGCAGTTCTTC
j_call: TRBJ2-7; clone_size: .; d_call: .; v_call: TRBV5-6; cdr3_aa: CASSFRTVGYEQYF; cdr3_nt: TGTGCCAGCAGCTTTCGGACGGTCGGCTACGAGCAGTACTTC
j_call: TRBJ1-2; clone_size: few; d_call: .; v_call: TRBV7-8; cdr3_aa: CASSLGHQGLDGYTF; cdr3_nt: TGTGCCAGCAGCTTAGGTCATCAAGGATTAGATGGCTACACCTTC
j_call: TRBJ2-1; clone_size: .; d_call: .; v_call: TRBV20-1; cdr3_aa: CSAMAGQGTYNEQFF; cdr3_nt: TGCAGTGCTATGGCGGGGCAGGGGACCTACAATGAGCAGTTCTTC
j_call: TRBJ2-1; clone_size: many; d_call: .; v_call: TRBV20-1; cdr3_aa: CSAQDREQFF; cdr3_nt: TGCAGTGCCCAGGACCGCGAGCAGTTCTTC
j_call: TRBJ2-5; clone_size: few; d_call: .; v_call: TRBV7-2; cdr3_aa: CASSPLRGSATQYF; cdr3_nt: TGTGCCAGCAGCCCCCTAAGGGGGTCCGCGACCCAGTACTTC
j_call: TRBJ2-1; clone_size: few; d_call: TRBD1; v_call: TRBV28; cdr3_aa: CASSLSGTGGYRSSYNEQFF; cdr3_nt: TGTGCCAGCAGTTTATCCGGGACAGGGGGCTACCGGAGCTCCTACAATGAGCAGTTCTTC
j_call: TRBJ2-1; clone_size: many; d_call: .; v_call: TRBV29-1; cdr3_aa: CSVARGNNEQFF; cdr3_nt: TGCAGCGTTGCGAGGGGAAACAATGAGCAGTTCTTC
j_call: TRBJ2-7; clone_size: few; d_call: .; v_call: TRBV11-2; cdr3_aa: CASSSPGGREQYF; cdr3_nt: TGTGCCAGCAGCTCCCCCGGGGGTCGCGAGCAGTACTTC
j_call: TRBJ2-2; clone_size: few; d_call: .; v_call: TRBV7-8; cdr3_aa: CASQLSVKNTGELFF; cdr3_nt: TGTGCCAGCCAGCTCTCGGTTAAGAACACCGGGGAGCTGTTTTTT
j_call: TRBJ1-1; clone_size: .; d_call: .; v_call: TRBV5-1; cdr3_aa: CASSWGSTTEAFF; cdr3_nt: TGCGCCAGCAGCTGGGGCAGTACCACTGAAGCTTTCTTT
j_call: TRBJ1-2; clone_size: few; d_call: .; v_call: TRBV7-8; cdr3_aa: CASSLGGMGYTF; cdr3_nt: TGTGCCAGCAGCTTAGGGGGAATGGGCTACACCTTC
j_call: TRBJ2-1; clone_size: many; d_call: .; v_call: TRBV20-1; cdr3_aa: CSARERPGGPYNEQFF; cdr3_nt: TGCAGTGCTAGAGAACGGCCCGGGGGGCCTTACAATGAGCAGTTCTTC
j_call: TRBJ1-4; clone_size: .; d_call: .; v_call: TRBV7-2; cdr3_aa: CASSLGGVVNEKLFF; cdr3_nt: TGTGCCAGCAGCTTAGGTGGGGTTGTTAATGAAAAACTGTTTTTT
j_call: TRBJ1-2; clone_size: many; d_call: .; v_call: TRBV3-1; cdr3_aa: CASSQVVDGYTF; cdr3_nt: TGTGCCAGCAGCCAAGTCGTGGATGGCTACACCTTC
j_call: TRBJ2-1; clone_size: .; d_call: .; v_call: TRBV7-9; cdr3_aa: CASSLGGGGPLYNEQFF; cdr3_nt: TGTGCCAGCAGCTTAGGGGGGGGCGGGCCCCTCTACAATGAGCAGTTCTTC